Shown below are 24 T cell receptor beta chains from a single sample sequenced in a study of CD8+ T cells in alopecia areata. Sequencing templates came from extracted RNA that was reverse transcribed into cDNA. Profiling relied on immunoSEQ multiplex PCR, and the TCRdb table lists in-frame clones only, not all of them. The table shows more than 200,000 clones, with over 60% occurring only once. This sample's treatment: oral pan-JAK inhibitor, 5-10 mg twice daily. Sequencing used CD4+ T cells sorted from blood, obtained at week 44, from a patient treated with tofacitinib. The receptors were sampled from a human donor with alopecia areata.

V and J are TRBV2 and TRBJ1-2; possible D gene TRBD1, 5 bases. The CDR3 sequence is 13 residues long. CDR1 is SNHLY, CDR2 FYNNEI, per germline. V was shortened by 8 bases and J by 6 bases, with 16 bases between the two germline ends. The chain's CDR3 is CASRVGEVDGYTF. The CDR3 DNA is TGTGCCAGCCGTGTAGGGGAAGTGGATGGCTACACCTTC.

Remarks on this clone: Other DNA sequences within the sample encode an identical CDR3. The chain has TRBV7-3 and TRBJ1-1; TRBD1 is a possible D gene (5 bases). The length of the CDR3 is 13 residues. CDR1 is SGHTA, CDR2 FQGTGA, per germline. V dropped 3 bases and J dropped 1 base, with 6 bases sitting between them. This chain's CDR3 is CASSLGRNTEAFF. The CDR3 DNA reads as TGTGCCAGCAGCTTGGGGCGGAACACTGAAGCTTTCTTT.

The chain carries TRBV10-1 and TRBJ2-7, with D unresolved. CDR1 WNHNN and CDR2 SYGVQD come from the germline V gene (reference sequence). V was trimmed by 6 bases and J by 4 bases, leaving 19 bases between them. The CDR3 contains 15 residues. The CDR3 DNA sequence: TGCGCCAGCAGAATCGCCATTCGTGCGAATTACGAGCAGTACTTC. This gives the protein CASRIAIRANYEQYF.

The chain is built from TRBV7-2 and TRBJ2-1, with D perhaps assigned TRBD1 or TRBD2 (5 bases each). Germline V gene lookup returns CDR1 SGHTA and CDR2 FQGNSA. Trimming took 2 bases from V and 12 from J, leaving 14 bases between them. The CDR3 contains 13 residues. The chain's CDR3 is CASSLSRDQGQFF. For the CDR3, the DNA is TGTGCCAGCAGCTTATCCCGGGACCAGGGGCAGTTCTTC.

The chain has TRBV5-1 and TRBJ2-1, with 10 bases aligning to TRBD2. Germline-derived CDR1 and CDR2 are SGHRS and YFSETQ. The CDR3 consists of 18 residues. V was pared by 1 base and J by 0 bases, with 7 bases of the junction left unmatched. The CDR3 loop is CASSLRSGGPSSYNEQFF. CDR3 nucleotides: TGCGCCAGCAGCTTGCGTAGCGGGGGGCCGAGCTCCTACAATGAGCAGTTCTTC.

This clone was recorded a few times. The rearrangement joins TRBV5-6 to TRBJ2-1; 8 bases are shared with TRBD2. V lost 3 bases and J lost 7; bases outside the gene matches: 6. CDR3 length: 14 residues. Germline V gene data show CDR1 as SGHDT and CDR2 as YYEEEE. The chain's CDR3 is CASSSTTSANEQFF. CDR3 bases: TGTGCCAGCAGCTCCACGACTAGCGCGAATGAGCAGTTCTTC.

This clone has just a few counts. The chain couples TRBV11-2 to TRBJ2-1; 13 bases are shared with TRBD2. The ends lost 5 bases at V and 4 bases at J; junction bases unmatched: 2. This CDR3 comprises 15 residues. CDR1 and CDR2 from the germline V gene are SGHAT and FQNNGV. This chain's CDR3 is CASSTSGGAYNEQFF. CDR3 bases: TGTGCCAGCAGCACTAGCGGGGGGGCGTACAATGAGCAGTTCTTC.

This clone has just a few counts. The chain couples TRBV29-1 to TRBJ2-2; TRBD1 might be the D (5 bases). Germline CDR1 and CDR2: SQVTM and ANQGSEA. CDR3 length equals 15 residues. Trimming removed 4 bases at V and 5 bases at J, with 17 bases between. The CDR3 reads CSVGVAGYGTGELFF. The CDR3 nucleotides are TGCAGCGTTGGGGTGGCAGGGTATGGGACCGGGGAGCTGTTTTTT.

The gene calls are TRBV21-1 and TRBJ2-7; the tabulated D call, TRBD1, remains unverified against the DNA. TRBV21-1 is classified as a pseudogene. The CDR3 loop spans 12 amino acids. CDR3 DNA sequence: TGTGCCGGACAGGGGGCCGTCTACGAGCAGTACTTC. It translates to CAGQGAVYEQYF.

V usage is TRBV7-2 and J usage is TRBJ2-7, with D maybe TRBD1 (6 bases). Per the germline V gene, CDR1 is SGHTA and CDR2 is FQGNSA. This CDR3 region has 14 residues. The germline V and J ends were trimmed by 1 base and 4 bases, with 11 bases remaining between them. Here the CDR3 reads CASSLVGTGYEQYF. CDR3 DNA sequence: TGTGCCAGCAGCTTAGTAGGTACAGGGTACGAGCAGTACTTC.

This rearrangement joins TRBV6-6 to TRBJ2-1; D is undetermined. Looked up from germline, CDR1 is MNHNY and CDR2 is SVGAGI (reference sequence). The CDR3 has 15 residues. The V and J ends lost 8 bases and 4 bases respectively, with 18 bases between them. CDR3 DNA: TGTGCCAGCCCCTTGCTTTTCGGCAGTTACAATGAGCAGTTCTTC. Amino acid sequence: CASPLLFGSYNEQFF.

The V and J genes are TRBV6-5 and TRBJ2-7; D is perhaps TRBD2 (5 bases). The CDR3 length is 12 residues. Looked up from germline, CDR1 is MNHEY and CDR2 is SVGAGI. Trimming pared 8 bases from V and 4 bases from J, leaving 12 bases between. For the CDR3, the DNA is TGTGCCAGCGCCTCTCGGAGGTACGAGCAGTACTTC. Translated: CASASRRYEQYF.

The chain carries TRBV30 and TRBJ2-1; no clear D gene. There are 10 residues in the CDR3. V lost 3 bases to trimming and J lost 7 bases, with 4 bases between them. CDR1 and CDR2 (germline): GTSNPN, SVGIG (reference sequence). CDR3: CAWRGNEQFF. CDR3 coding DNA: TGTGCCTGGAGGGGTAATGAGCAGTTCTTC.

This clone came up a few times. This sequence joins TRBV23-1 and TRBJ1-2; unclear D gene. TRBV23-1 is an ORF, and what it does is uncertain. V shed 4 bases and J shed 8 bases, with 5 bases lying between them. The CDR3 loop spans 10 amino acids. The chain's CDR3 is CASSPPGYTF. The CDR3 DNA reads as TGCGCCAGCAGTCCCCCCGGCTACACCTTC.

V gene TRBV29-1 combines with J gene TRBJ1-2; weak D call: TRBD1 (5 bases). The CDR3 spans 11 residues. Trimming left V 7 bases short and J 6 bases short, with 12 bases between. Germline-derived CDR1 and CDR2 are SQVTM and ANQGSEA. The CDR3 DNA follows: TGCAGCGCGGTTGGGGGAGATGGCTACACCTTC. Amino acids: CSAVGGDGYTF.

V usage is TRBV5-1 and J usage is TRBJ1-2; 11 nucleotides match TRBD1. The CDR3 totals 16 residues. CDR1 and CDR2 (germline): SGHRS, YFSETQ. With 5 bases clipped from V and 5 bases from J, the junction kept 11 bases outside the gene matches. CDR3 region: CASSPGQGAPGYGYTF. CDR3 bases: TGCGCCAGCAGTCCCGGACAGGGGGCGCCCGGGTATGGCTACACCTTC.

This clone was seen a few times. The chain is built from TRBV2 and TRBJ2-5; the D is unclear. The CDR3 consists of 13 residues. Germline V gene lookup returns CDR1 SNHLY and CDR2 FYNNEI. V was shortened by 4 bases and J by 5 bases, with 11 bases between the two germline ends. This chain's CDR3 is CASSVHFRETQYF. Written as DNA, the CDR3 is TGTGCCAGCAGTGTCCACTTCCGGGAGACCCAGTACTTC.

The CDR3 region is CASSVGHGGGTGELFF. CDR3 nucleotides: TGTGCCAGCAGCGTAGGACACGGGGGGGGCACCGGGGAGCTGTTTTTT. The chain is built from TRBV9 and TRBJ2-2; 8 positions agree with TRBD2. The CDR3 runs 16 residues. The V segment lost 0 bases and the J segment 4 bases; nucleotides outside the gene matches: 5. The V gene's germline CDR1 is SGDLS and CDR2 YYNGEE.

The J gene is TRBJ1-6, the V gene TRBV6-1, with 7 nucleotides matching TRBD1. V dropped 7 bases and J dropped 10; count of bases not matched to a gene: 4. This CDR3 has 12 amino acids. Germline V gene lookup returns CDR1 MNHNS and CDR2 SASEGT. This CDR3 reads CASTGTVSPLHF. Here the CDR3 DNA reads TGTGCCAGCACCGGGACAGTCTCACCCCTCCACTTT.

The chain combines TRBV29-1 with TRBJ2-5, with D perhaps being TRBD1 or TRBD2 (6 bases each). CDR3 length: 14 residues. Germline-derived CDR1 and CDR2 are SQVTM and ANQGSEA. Trimming cost V 5 bases and J 5 bases, with 18 bases left between them. This CDR3 is CSVYTTGRSETQYF. In DNA, the CDR3 is TGCAGCGTTTACACTACAGGGAGGAGTGAGACCCAGTACTTC.

This chain links TRBV5-4 with TRBJ1-1, with 8 bases matching TRBD1. The CDR3 extends over 14 amino acids. With V trimmed by 4 bases and J by 3 bases, 5 bases remained unmatched. Germline loops: CDR1 SGHNT, CDR2 YYREEE (reference sequence). CDR3 region: CASSHDRGYTEAFF. The CDR3 nucleotides are TGTGCCAGCAGCCACGACAGGGGCTACACTGAAGCTTTCTTT.

V usage is TRBV4-3 and J usage is TRBJ1-1; 8 bases agree with TRBD1. V dropped 1 base and J dropped 1; count of bases not matched to a gene: 2. The CDR3 totals 15 residues. From germline, CDR1 is LGHNA and CDR2 YSLEER. DNA for the CDR3: TGCGCCAGCAGCCAAGCCGGGACAGGGAACACTGAAGCTTTCTTT. Its protein is CASSQAGTGNTEAFF.

This clone was observed a handful of times. Additional DNA sequences in this sample encode the identical CDR3. The genes are TRBV30 and TRBJ2-7; D is unresolved. Germline V CDR1 and CDR2: GTSNPN, SVGIG (reference sequence). CDR3 size: 11 residues. The V end lost 1 base, the J end lost 5 bases, and 6 bases lay between the germline ends. The CDR3 sequence is CAWSDRDEQYF. The CDR3 nucleotides are TGTGCCTGGAGTGACCGCGACGAGCAGTACTTC.

V is TRBV7-2 and J is TRBJ1-2; perhaps TRBD1 as D (5 bases). The germline V gene has CDR1 SGHTA and CDR2 FQGNSA. The CDR3 loop spans 14 amino acids. With 3 bases removed from V and 5 bases from J, the gap between germline ends came to 13 bases. The DNA for the CDR3 is TGTGCCAGCAGCTTCTTTGTAGGGGAATATGGCTACACCTTC. This sequence encodes CASSFFVGEYGYTF.